The TCR beta chain described here comes from a study of shared clonotypes between healthy human individuals. Study outcomes and limitations: Non-shared clonotypes displayed generation probabilities falling below those of clonotypes present in all four donors.

The assay was run at deep level. The data were produced by immunoSEQ multiplex PCR, yet TCRdb's version contains in-frame clones alone and is incomplete. Among about 800,000 clones listed, about 97% were seen once. On this clone: Its antigen is not known.

Germline-derived CDR1 and CDR2 are SGHAT and FQNNGV. CDR3 length: 19 amino acids. V shed 4 bases and J 0 bases; nucleotides not matched to a gene: 15. The naive CD8 subset, CD45RO-negative cells positively selected for CCR7, excluded terminally differentiated effector memory CD45RA+ cells. The TCR was taken from a man between 25 and 39 years old in good health. Sequencing used naive CD8+ T cells sorted from blood. The rearrangement uses TRBV11-2 and TRBJ2-7, with TRBD1 matching over 10 bases. The CDR3 sequence: CASSSLDRGRTDSSYEQYF. The CDR3 nucleotides read TGTGCCAGCAGCTCTCTCGACAGGGGGCGTACAGATTCCTCCTACGAGCAGTACTTC.